The T cell receptor beta chain under discussion was sequenced for a study of cytomegalovirus exposure and HLA in healthy donors. Study in general: As released early, the data held 75 million to 90 million unique TCRs from HLA-typed donors. Findings and caveats of the study: It has been reported that TCR beta sequences accurately predicted the HLA-A and HLA-B alleles of most subjects. It was approximately 150 TCR beta chains that were listed as cytomegalovirus-associated. Associated with HLA alleles at 0.05 false discovery rate in a later analysis were over 15,000 TCR beta sequences.

The CDR3 consists of 17 residues. V was trimmed by 5 bases and J by 5 bases, leaving 25 bases between them. The germline gives CDR1 SGHAT, CDR2 FQNNGV. In the PCR, 60 Vbeta and 13 Jbeta primers were used. Generated by immunoSEQ multiplex PCR, the TCRdb table keeps only in-frame clones and is missing some. The data show some 190,000 clones, 65% to 85% seen once. This clone was counted between two and nine times. Its antigen is unidentified. The sequencing input was PBMCs. The sequence derives from a female donor in good health and CMV-seronegative. The chain couples TRBV11-2 to TRBJ2-7; D might be TRBD2 (5 bases). CDR3: CASSRRISPASLDEQYF. The CDR3, as DNA: TGTGCCAGCAGCCGGCGGATTTCTCCGGCTAGCCTGGACGAGCAGTACTTC. The entire variable domain, with the rest obtained from reference TRBV11-2 and TRBJ2-7, is as follows: EAGVAQSPRYKIIEKRQSVAFWCNPISGHATLYWYQQILGQGPKLLIQFQNNGVVDDSQLPKDRFSAERLKGVDSTLKIQPAKLEDSAVYLCASSRRISPASLDEQYFGPGTRLTVT.